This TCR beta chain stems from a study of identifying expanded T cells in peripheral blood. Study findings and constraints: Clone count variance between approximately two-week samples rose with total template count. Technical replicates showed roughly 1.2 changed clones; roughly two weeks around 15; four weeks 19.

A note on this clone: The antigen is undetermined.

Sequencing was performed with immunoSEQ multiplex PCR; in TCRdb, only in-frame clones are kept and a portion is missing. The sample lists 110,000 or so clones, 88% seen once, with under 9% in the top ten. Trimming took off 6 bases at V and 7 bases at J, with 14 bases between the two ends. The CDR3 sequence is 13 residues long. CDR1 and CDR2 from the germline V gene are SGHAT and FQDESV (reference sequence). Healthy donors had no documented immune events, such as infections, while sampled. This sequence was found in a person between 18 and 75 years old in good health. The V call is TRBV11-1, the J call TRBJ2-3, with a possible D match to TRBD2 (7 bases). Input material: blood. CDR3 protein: CASRSGGTNTQYF. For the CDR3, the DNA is TGTGCCAGCAGGTCCGGGGGGACAAATACGCAGTATTTT.